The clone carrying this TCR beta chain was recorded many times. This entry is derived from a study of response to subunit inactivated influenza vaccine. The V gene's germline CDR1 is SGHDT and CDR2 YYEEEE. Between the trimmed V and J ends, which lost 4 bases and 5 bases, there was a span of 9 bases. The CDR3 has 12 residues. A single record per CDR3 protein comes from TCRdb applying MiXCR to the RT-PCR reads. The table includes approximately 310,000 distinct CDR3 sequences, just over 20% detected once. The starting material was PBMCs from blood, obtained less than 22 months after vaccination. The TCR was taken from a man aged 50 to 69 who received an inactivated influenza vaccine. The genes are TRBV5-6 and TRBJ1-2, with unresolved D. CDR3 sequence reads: CASSVTGYGYTF. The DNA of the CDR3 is TGTGCCAGCAGCGTGACGGGATATGGCTACACCTTC.